This T cell receptor beta chain derives from a study of cytomegalovirus exposure and HLA in healthy donors. About the research overall: Within the Caucasian-associated ancestry cluster were roughly 82% of the approximately 390 genotyped donors. Regarding the study as a whole: In an earlier analysis, productive rearrangement rates for most beta V segments clustered near 87% or 30%.

Researchers ran the PCR with 60 Vbeta and 13 Jbeta primers. Libraries were prepared by immunoSEQ multiplex PCR; TCRdb keeps only in-frame clonotypes and omits some of them. The table records fewer than 250,000 clones, about 83% of them present only once. Notes on this clone: Its target is unknown.

The length of the CDR3 is 16 residues. From germline, CDR1 is SGHRS and CDR2 YFSETQ. V dropped 0 bases and J dropped 9; count of bases not matched to a gene: 4. The receptor was isolated from a human donor in good health. The specimen sequenced was PBMCs. The rearrangement joins TRBV5-1 to TRBJ2-1; TRBD2 agrees at 15 bases. CDR3 protein: CASSLEGTSGRSEQFF. The CDR3 DNA is TGCGCCAGCAGCTTGGAAGGGACTAGCGGGAGGAGTGAGCAGTTCTTC.